What follows are 4 T cell receptor beta chains derived from one specimen sequenced in a study of blood T cell repertoires in COVID-19. Profiling relied on immunoSEQ multiplex PCR, and the TCRdb table lists in-frame clones only, not all of them. Of some 310,000 clones in the sample, about nine tenths were seen once. Sequenced sample: peripheral blood. The receptor source for this set is a man between 45 and 60 years old with active or convalescent COVID-19.

This clone occurred once. This chain uses TRBV18 with TRBJ1-2; D is undetermined. Trimming left V 3 bases short and J 1 base short, with 12 bases between. The CDR3 sequence is 15 residues long. CDR1 and CDR2 (germline): KGHSH, LQKENI. The CDR3 region has the DNA TGTGCCAGCTCACCGGTAGCGGGCAGTAACTATGGCTACACCTTC. This encodes CASSPVAGSNYGYTF.

The chain joins TRBV3-1 (or the pseudogene TRBV3-2) to TRBJ2-7; 15 nucleotides match TRBD2. V was pared by 1 base and J by 7 bases, with 5 bases of the junction left unmatched. This CDR3 is 16 amino acids long. Germline V gives CDR1 LGHDT, CDR2 YNNKEL (reference sequence). CDR3 sequence: CASSQGTSGRAREQYF. In nucleotides, the CDR3 is TGTGCCAGCAGCCAAGGGACTAGCGGGAGGGCGAGAGAGCAGTACTTC.

V is TRBV5-1 and J is TRBJ2-3, with a weak D call TRBD1 (5 bases). V gave up 3 bases and J gave up 0 bases, with 11 bases separating them. In germline, CDR1 is SGHRS, CDR2 YFSETQ. CDR3 length equals 15 residues. CDR3 sequence (DNA): TGCGCCAGCAGCTCTTTGACAGCGAGCACAGATACGCAGTATTTT. Its translation is CASSSLTASTDTQYF.

The gene calls are TRBV7-3 and TRBJ2-1, with 7 bases fitting TRBD1. Trimming took 5 bases from V and 0 from J; bases not matched to a gene: 4. This CDR3 has 15 amino acids. From germline, CDR1 is SGHTA and CDR2 FQGTGA. CDR3 region: CASSRDSLSYNEQFF. CDR3 bases: TGTGCCAGCAGCAGGGACAGTCTCTCCTACAATGAGCAGTTCTTC.